This is a list of T cell receptor beta chains from one sample in a study of OX40 agonist ivuxolimab in advanced cancers. The protocol was immunoSEQ multiplex PCR, while the TCRdb copy is restricted to in-frame clones and leaves out a portion. Found here are some 86,000 clones, 90% of them singletons; the top ten hold approximately 0.3%. Sequencing was performed on CD4+ or CD8+ T cells sorted from blood, taken in a trial of the OX40 agonist ivuxolimab. These receptors originate from an adult with an advanced solid tumor such as melanoma, head and neck, liver or kidney cancer. Each CDR3 is given with its conserved first and last residue. The D gene is left open where the match is weak. The size of a clone is reported for some rows only, either as once, few or many, or as a class for expanded clones.

V gene: TRBV29-1
J gene: TRBJ2-1
CDR3 length: 14
clone size: few
D gene: -
CDR3 DNA: TGCAGCGGCCGGACACCTAGCTCCTACAATGAGCAGTTCTTC
CDR3 protein: CSGRTPSSYNEQFF

V gene: TRBV4-1
J gene: TRBJ1-5
CDR3 length: 19
clone size: -
D gene: -
CDR3 DNA: TGCGCCAGCAGCCAAGAAGGAACGGCCGGTCTTTATAGCAATCAGCCCCAGCATTTT
CDR3 protein: CASSQEGTAGLYSNQPQHF

V gene: TRBV10-3
J gene: TRBJ2-7
CDR3 length: 14
clone size: -
D gene: -
CDR3 DNA: TGTGCCATCAGTGAGACTCAATCCACACCCGAGCAGTACTTC
CDR3 protein: CAISETQSTPEQYF

V gene: TRBV7-8
J gene: TRBJ2-7
CDR3 length: 20
clone size: -
D gene: -
CDR3 DNA: TGTGCCAGCAGCTTAGAGTCCCCCGTCGTGTCGGCGGGCAGCTCCTACGAGCAGTACTTC
CDR3 protein: CASSLESPVVSAGSSYEQYF

V gene: TRBV19
J gene: TRBJ2-2
CDR3 length: 16
clone size: -
D gene: TRBD2
CDR3 DNA: TGTGCCAGTTCTAAAGTTGGGGGGGAGCCCACCGGGGAGCTGTTTTTT
CDR3 protein: CASSKVGGEPTGELFF

V gene: TRBV6-5
J gene: TRBJ2-2
CDR3 length: 15
clone size: -
D gene: -
CDR3 DNA: TGTGCCAGCAGTTCGTACAGAACCAACACCGGGGAGCTGTTTTTT
CDR3 protein: CASSSYRTNTGELFF

V gene: TRBV27
J gene: TRBJ1-4
CDR3 length: 15
clone size: -
D gene: TRBD1
CDR3 DNA: TGTGCCAGTAGACCCTGGGACAGGGACAATGAAAAACTGTTTTTT
CDR3 protein: CASRPWDRDNEKLFF

V gene: TRBV5-5
J gene: TRBJ1-1
CDR3 length: 16
clone size: few
D gene: -
CDR3 DNA: TGTGCCAGCAGCTTGCGTCGTGATTTGGGAAATCCTGAAGCTTTCTTT
CDR3 protein: CASSLRRDLGNPEAFF

V gene: TRBV5-1
J gene: TRBJ2-1
CDR3 length: 14
clone size: -
D gene: -
CDR3 DNA: TGCGCCAGCAGCTTGGGCAGGGATTACAATGAGCAGTTCTTC
CDR3 protein: CASSLGRDYNEQFF

V gene: TRBV5-5
J gene: TRBJ1-2
CDR3 length: 13
clone size: few
D gene: -
CDR3 DNA: TGTGCCAGCAGCTTTGTGGATTCGGGTGGCTACACCTTC
CDR3 protein: CASSFVDSGGYTF

V gene: TRBV10-3
J gene: TRBJ1-3
CDR3 length: 13
clone size: -
D gene: -
CDR3 DNA: TGTGCCATCAACGGGTATGGGGGAAACACCATATATTTT
CDR3 protein: CAINGYGGNTIYF

V gene: TRBV5-1
J gene: TRBJ1-1
CDR3 length: 16
clone size: -
D gene: -
CDR3 DNA: TGCGCCAGCAGCTTGGCGGGTGGGTCGGTGAACACTGAAGCTTTCTTT
CDR3 protein: CASSLAGGSVNTEAFF

V gene: TRBV11-2
J gene: TRBJ1-5
CDR3 length: 14
clone size: -
D gene: TRBD1
CDR3 DNA: TGTGCCAGCAGCTTAACGGACAGGAATCAGCCCCAGCATTTT
CDR3 protein: CASSLTDRNQPQHF

V gene: TRBV7-9
J gene: TRBJ1-1
CDR3 length: 15
clone size: -
D gene: TRBD1
CDR3 DNA: TGTGCCAGCAGCTTAGCCAGGGGGCAACCCCCGGAAGCTTTCTTT
CDR3 protein: CASSLARGQPPEAFF

V gene: TRBV5-6
J gene: TRBJ2-3
CDR3 length: 15
clone size: -
D gene: TRBD1
CDR3 DNA: TGTGCCAGCAGCATACAGGGGAGTAGCACAGATACGCAGTATTTT
CDR3 protein: CASSIQGSSTDTQYF

V gene: TRBV11-2
J gene: TRBJ2-3
CDR3 length: 14
clone size: once
D gene: -
CDR3 DNA: TGTGCCAGCAGCTTAATTCGGGGGAAAGATACGCAGTATTTT
CDR3 protein: CASSLIRGKDTQYF

V gene: TRBV5-1
J gene: TRBJ2-1
CDR3 length: 14
clone size: -
D gene: TRBD1
CDR3 DNA: TGCGCCAGCAGGAAAGGACAGGGTCTCAATGAGCAGTTCTTC
CDR3 protein: CASRKGQGLNEQFF

V gene: TRBV5-1
J gene: TRBJ2-3
CDR3 length: 14
clone size: -
D gene: -
CDR3 DNA: TGCGCCAGCAGCTTGCGCAGTCTTGGAGATACGCAGTATTTT
CDR3 protein: CASSLRSLGDTQYF

V gene: TRBV11-1
J gene: TRBJ2-5
CDR3 length: 14
clone size: -
D gene: -
CDR3 DNA: TGTGCCAGCAGCTTCCAGGGGAATCAAGAGACCCAGTACTTC
CDR3 protein: CASSFQGNQETQYF

V gene: TRBV9
J gene: TRBJ2-7
CDR3 length: 15
clone size: -
D gene: -
CDR3 DNA: TGTGCCAGCAGCGTAGGAGGTGAAAGCTCCTACGAGCAGTACTTC
CDR3 protein: CASSVGGESSYEQYF

V gene: TRBV15
J gene: TRBJ1-5
CDR3 length: 16
clone size: -
D gene: -
CDR3 DNA: TGTGCCACCAGCAGACAGGGATCTTATAGCAATCAGCCCCAGCATTTT
CDR3 protein: CATSRQGSYSNQPQHF

V gene: TRBV5-6
J gene: TRBJ1-1
CDR3 length: 14
clone size: -
D gene: TRBD1
CDR3 DNA: TGTGCCAGCAGCTTATGGACAGGGAACACTGAAGCTTTCTTT
CDR3 protein: CASSLWTGNTEAFF

V gene: TRBV6-5
J gene: TRBJ2-3
CDR3 length: 14
clone size: -
D gene: TRBD2
CDR3 DNA: TGTGCCAGCAGTTCCCAGACTAGCGGCGATACGCAGTATTTT
CDR3 protein: CASSSQTSGDTQYF

V gene: TRBV29-1
J gene: TRBJ1-1
CDR3 length: 13
clone size: -
D gene: TRBD1
CDR3 DNA: TGCAGCGCCTACAGGGGGTCGAACACTGAAGCTTTCTTT
CDR3 protein: CSAYRGSNTEAFF

V gene: TRBV9
J gene: TRBJ1-2
CDR3 length: 14
clone size: -
D gene: TRBD1
CDR3 DNA: TGTGCCAGCAGCGCCCGGACAGGGAACTATGGCTACACCTTC
CDR3 protein: CASSARTGNYGYTF

V gene: TRBV2
J gene: TRBJ2-7
CDR3 length: 16
clone size: -
D gene: -
CDR3 DNA: TGTGCCAGCAGTGAAGTAGGGACGGGGAGCTCCTACGAGCAGTACTTC
CDR3 protein: CASSEVGTGSSYEQYF

V gene: TRBV4-1
J gene: TRBJ1-2
CDR3 length: 16
clone size: -
D gene: -
CDR3 DNA: TGCGCCAGCAGCCAAGATGGCAGGGAGGGTAACTATGGCTACACCTTC
CDR3 protein: CASSQDGREGNYGYTF

V gene: TRBV7-2
J gene: TRBJ1-4
CDR3 length: 12
clone size: -
D gene: -
CDR3 DNA: TGTGCCAGCAGCTTAAATCCTGAAAAACTGTTTTTT
CDR3 protein: CASSLNPEKLFF

V gene: TRBV6-6
J gene: TRBJ1-2
CDR3 length: 14
clone size: -
D gene: -
CDR3 DNA: TGTGCCAGCAGTGACGCGTCACGGGGCTATGGCTACACCTTC
CDR3 protein: CASSDASRGYGYTF

V gene: TRBV18
J gene: TRBJ1-6
CDR3 length: 15
clone size: -
D gene: -
CDR3 DNA: TGTGCCAGCTCACCCCCAGGGAGAGGGCATTCACCCCTCCACTTT
CDR3 protein: CASSPPGRGHSPLHF

V gene: TRBV5-1
J gene: TRBJ1-5
CDR3 length: 14
clone size: few
D gene: -
CDR3 DNA: TGCGCCAGCGTACTAGCGGGGGACCGGCAGCCCCAGCATTTT
CDR3 protein: CASVLAGDRQPQHF

V gene: TRBV25-1
J gene: TRBJ1-2
CDR3 length: 15
clone size: -
D gene: -
CDR3 DNA: TGTGCCAGCAGTGAATATCCGCCTGGAGACTATGGCTACACCTTC
CDR3 protein: CASSEYPPGDYGYTF

V gene: TRBV6-1
J gene: TRBJ1-2
CDR3 length: 14
clone size: -
D gene: -
CDR3 DNA: TGTGCCAGCAGTGAAGTTAGGACGTTGGGCGGCTACACCTTC
CDR3 protein: CASSEVRTLGGYTF

V gene: TRBV19
J gene: TRBJ1-1
CDR3 length: 15
clone size: once
D gene: -
CDR3 DNA: TGTGCCAGTAGTTGGTTGGGACACTGGAACACTGAAGCTTTCTTT
CDR3 protein: CASSWLGHWNTEAFF

V gene: TRBV2
J gene: TRBJ1-6
CDR3 length: 10
clone size: -
D gene: -
CDR3 DNA: TGTGCCAGCAGGGGGACTAGCCTCCACTTT
CDR3 protein: CASRGTSLHF

V gene: TRBV10-3
J gene: TRBJ1-5
CDR3 length: 16
clone size: once
D gene: TRBD1
CDR3 DNA: TGTGCCATCAGCCCGACAGGGGGATTACTTAATCAGCCCCAGCATTTT
CDR3 protein: CAISPTGGLLNQPQHF

V gene: TRBV7-2
J gene: TRBJ2-5
CDR3 length: 14
clone size: -
D gene: TRBD1
CDR3 DNA: TGTGCCAGCAGCTTCGACAGGGCCCGAGAGACCCAGTACTTC
CDR3 protein: CASSFDRARETQYF

V gene: TRBV15
J gene: TRBJ2-3
CDR3 length: 15
clone size: -
D gene: TRBD2
CDR3 DNA: TGTGCCACCAGCAGGAACGGGGGGGGCACAGATACGCAGTATTTT
CDR3 protein: CATSRNGGGTDTQYF

V gene: TRBV18
J gene: TRBJ2-5
CDR3 length: 12
clone size: -
D gene: -
CDR3 DNA: TGTGCCAGCTCATCGAACCAAGAGACCCAGTACTTC
CDR3 protein: CASSSNQETQYF

V gene: TRBV9
J gene: TRBJ1-4
CDR3 length: 16
clone size: once
D gene: TRBD1
CDR3 DNA: TGTGCCAGCAGCGTAGGGTCGACAGGGGAGGCTGAAAAACTGTTTTTT
CDR3 protein: CASSVGSTGEAEKLFF

V gene: TRBV19
J gene: TRBJ2-5
CDR3 length: 14
clone size: -
D gene: -
CDR3 DNA: TGTGCCAGTAGTATTCGATACAGGGAAGAGACCCAGTACTTC
CDR3 protein: CASSIRYREETQYF

V gene: TRBV6-5
J gene: TRBJ2-7
CDR3 length: 15
clone size: -
D gene: -
CDR3 DNA: TGTGCCAGCAGTTACTCGCGGGAAAGCTCCTACGAGCAGTACTTC
CDR3 protein: CASSYSRESSYEQYF

V gene: TRBV6-1
J gene: TRBJ1-5
CDR3 length: 13
clone size: -
D gene: -
CDR3 DNA: TGTGCCAGCAGTGAAATGAGGGGTCAGCCCCAGCATTTT
CDR3 protein: CASSEMRGQPQHF

V gene: TRBV5-1
J gene: TRBJ1-2
CDR3 length: 14
clone size: -
D gene: -
CDR3 DNA: TGCGCCAGCAGCTCAGGACAGTACGACTATGGCTACACCTTC
CDR3 protein: CASSSGQYDYGYTF

V gene: TRBV28
J gene: TRBJ2-5
CDR3 length: 15
clone size: -
D gene: -
CDR3 DNA: TGTGCCAGCAGTTCTTTGGGGGGCGTAGGGGAGACCCAGTACTTC
CDR3 protein: CASSSLGGVGETQYF

V gene: TRBV19
J gene: TRBJ2-5
CDR3 length: 14
clone size: -
D gene: TRBD1
CDR3 DNA: TGTGCCAGTAGTGTCGGACAGGCTCAAGAGACCCAGTACTTC
CDR3 protein: CASSVGQAQETQYF

V gene: TRBV19
J gene: TRBJ1-4
CDR3 length: 15
clone size: -
D gene: -
CDR3 DNA: TGTGCCAGTAGTACTCGTAGAAGGGAGAATGAAAAACTGTTTTTT
CDR3 protein: CASSTRRRENEKLFF

V gene: TRBV20-1
J gene: TRBJ2-1
CDR3 length: 11
clone size: -
D gene: -
CDR3 DNA: TGCAGTGCTAGAGTCTACAATGAGCAGTTCTTC
CDR3 protein: CSARVYNEQFF